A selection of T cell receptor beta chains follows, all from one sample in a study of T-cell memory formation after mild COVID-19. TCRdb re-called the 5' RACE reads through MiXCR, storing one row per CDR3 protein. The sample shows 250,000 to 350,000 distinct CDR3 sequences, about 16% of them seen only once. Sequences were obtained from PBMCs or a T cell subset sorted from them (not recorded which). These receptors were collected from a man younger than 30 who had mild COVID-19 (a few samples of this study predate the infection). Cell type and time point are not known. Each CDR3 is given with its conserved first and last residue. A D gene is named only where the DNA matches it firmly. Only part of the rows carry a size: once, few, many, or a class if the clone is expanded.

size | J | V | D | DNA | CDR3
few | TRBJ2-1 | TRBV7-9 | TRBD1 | TGTGCCAGCAGCTGGACAGGCGATGAGCAGTTCTTC | CASSWTGDEQFF
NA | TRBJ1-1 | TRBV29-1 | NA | TGCAGCGTCAATCTAGATTGGAGTAACACTGAAGCTTTCTTT | CSVNLDWSNTEAFF
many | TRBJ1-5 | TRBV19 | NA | TGTGCCAGTAGTTCCAGGGTTGGGCAGCCCCAGCATTTT | CASSSRVGQPQHF
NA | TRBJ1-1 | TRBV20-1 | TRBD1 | TGCAGTGCCGCCAAGGGGGCTCGAGGACCTGAAGCTTTCTTT | CSAAKGARGPEAFF
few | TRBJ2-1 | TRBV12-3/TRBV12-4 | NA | TGTGCCAGCAGAACACAGGCGGACAATGAGCAGTTCTTC | CASRTQADNEQFF
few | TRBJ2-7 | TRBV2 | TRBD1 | TGTGCCAGCAGTGAACAGGGGGTACTCTACGAGCAGTACTTC | CASSEQGVLYEQYF
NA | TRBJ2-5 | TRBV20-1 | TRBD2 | TGCAGTGCTTGGCGGGGGGTCCAAGAGACCCAGTACTTC | CSAWRGVQETQYF
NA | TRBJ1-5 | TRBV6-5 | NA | TGTGCCACCCATCCGGGGGGTAGGCAGCCCCAGCATTTT | CATHPGGRQPQHF
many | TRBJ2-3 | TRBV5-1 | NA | TGCGCCAGCAGCTTGTTCGGGGAAAGAGGGGATACGCAGTATTTT | CASSLFGERGDTQYF
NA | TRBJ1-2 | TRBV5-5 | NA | TGTGCCAGCAGAAAGGGACCCGACTATGGCTACACCTTC | CASRKGPDYGYTF
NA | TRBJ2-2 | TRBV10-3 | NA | TGTGCCATCAGTGAGCCTCGGGTGGCGGACACCGGGGAGCTGTTTTTT | CAISEPRVADTGELFF
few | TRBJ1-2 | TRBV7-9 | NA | TGTGCCAGCAGCTTAGGAGACAGTTTCAACTATGGCTACACCTTC | CASSLGDSFNYGYTF
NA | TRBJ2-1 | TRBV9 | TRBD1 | TGTGCCAGCAGCGTGGGGACAGGGGTTGTTGAGCAGTTCTTC | CASSVGTGVVEQFF
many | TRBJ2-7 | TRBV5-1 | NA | TGCGCCAGCAGCTTGTCGGGTTGGCCCCCTCCCTTCGACGAGCAGTACTTC | CASSLSGWPPPFDEQYF
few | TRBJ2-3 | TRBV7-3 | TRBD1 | TGTGCCAGCAGCCCGGCAGGGGGCAGGGCAGATACGCAGTATTTT | CASSPAGGRADTQYF
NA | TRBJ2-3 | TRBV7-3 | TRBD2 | TGTGCCAGCAGCGTAACAGCCAGCGGGGGGGCAGATACGCAGTATTTT | CASSVTASGGADTQYF
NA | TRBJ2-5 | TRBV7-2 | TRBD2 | TGTGCCAGCAGCTTAGTGTCGCGGGGGAGCCAAGAGACCCAGTACTTC | CASSLVSRGSQETQYF
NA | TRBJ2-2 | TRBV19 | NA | TGTGCCAGTAAGGACGGATACCACACCGGGGAGCTGTTTTTT | CASKDGYHTGELFF
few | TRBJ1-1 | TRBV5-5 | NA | TGTGCCAGCAGCTGGTCGACGGAGACTGAAGCTTTCTTT | CASSWSTETEAFF
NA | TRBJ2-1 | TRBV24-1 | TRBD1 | TGTGCCGGGCCGGCCGGGACAGGGAACAATGAGCAGTTCTTC | CAGPAGTGNNEQFF
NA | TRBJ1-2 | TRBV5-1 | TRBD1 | TGCGCCAGCAGCCTGGACAGGGTGTTGAATAACTATGGCTACACCTTC | CASSLDRVLNNYGYTF
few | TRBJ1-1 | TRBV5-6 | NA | TGTGCCAGCAGCCCTCTTGGGGTCTACACTGAAGCTTTCTTT | CASSPLGVYTEAFF
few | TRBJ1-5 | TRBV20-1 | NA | TGCAGTGCTAGAGAGGCGCCGGGGGGTGGTAATCAGCCCCAGCATTTT | CSAREAPGGGNQPQHF
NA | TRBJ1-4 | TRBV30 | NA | TGTGCCTGGAGTGTACCCATGGATCTTTCGGGCGAAAAACTGTTTTTT | CAWSVPMDLSGEKLFF
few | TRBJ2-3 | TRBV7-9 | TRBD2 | TGTGCCAGCAGCCCCCCCGGGACTAGCGGGGTGAGCACAGATACGCAGTATTTT | CASSPPGTSGVSTDTQYF
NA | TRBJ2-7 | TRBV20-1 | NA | TGCAGTGCTAGAGATTTTGGGTCACCCTACGAGCAGTACTTC | CSARDFGSPYEQYF
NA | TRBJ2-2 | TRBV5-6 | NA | TGTGCCAGCACCCTCGGTATCACCGGGGAGCTGTTTTTT | CASTLGITGELFF
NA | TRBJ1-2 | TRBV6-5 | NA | TGTGCCAGCAGTTACCAAAAGTCGGGAGGACCGTATGGCTACACCTTC | CASSYQKSGGPYGYTF
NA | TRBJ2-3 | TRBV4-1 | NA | TGCGCCAGCAGCCAAGGGCCAGTGGCCGCAGATACGCAGTATTTT | CASSQGPVAADTQYF
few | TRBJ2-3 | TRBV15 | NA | TGTGCCACCAGCGTCCAAGGAATGGATACGCAGTATTTT | CATSVQGMDTQYF
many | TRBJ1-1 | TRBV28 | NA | TGTGCCAGCAGTTTAGCAGGGGACACTGAAGCTTTCTTT | CASSLAGDTEAFF
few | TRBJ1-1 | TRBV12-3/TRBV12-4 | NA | TGTGCCAGCCGACAGTCCGAAGTGTCTTTCTTT | CASRQSEVSFF
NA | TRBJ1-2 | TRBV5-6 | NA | TGTGCCAGCAGCTTGTTTCAGGTTCAGCGAGGCTACACCTTC | CASSLFQVQRGYTF
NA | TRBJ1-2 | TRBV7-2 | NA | TGTGCCAGCAGCTTATCCGGGACTTATGGCTACACCTTC | CASSLSGTYGYTF
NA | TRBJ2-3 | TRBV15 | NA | TGTGCCACCATGGGGGGAGGCACAGATACGCAGTATTTT | CATMGGGTDTQYF
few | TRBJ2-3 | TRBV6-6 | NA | TGTGCCAGCAGTTACTGGGCGGGGCGTAGCACAGATACGCAGTATTTT | CASSYWAGRSTDTQYF
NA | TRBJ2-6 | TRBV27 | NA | TGTGCCAGCAGTTTGTCGGCAGGGAGCTCCGGGGCCAACGTCCTGACTTTC | CASSLSAGSSGANVLTF
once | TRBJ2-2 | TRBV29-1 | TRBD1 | TGCAGCGCTGACGGACAGGGGTCCACCGGGGAGCTGTTTTTT | CSADGQGSTGELFF
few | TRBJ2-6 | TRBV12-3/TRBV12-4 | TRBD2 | TGTGCCAGCAGTTTGCGGGGGGGGTCGATCTCTGGGGCCAACGTCCTGACTTTC | CASSLRGGSISGANVLTF
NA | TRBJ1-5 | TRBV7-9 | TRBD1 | TGTGCCAGCAGCCTAACGGGACAGGGAAATCAGCCCCAGCATTTT | CASSLTGQGNQPQHF
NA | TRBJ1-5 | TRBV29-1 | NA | TGTAGGGGGGACGGCTGCAATCAGCCCCAGCATTTT | CRGDGCNQPQHF
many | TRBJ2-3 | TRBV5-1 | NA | TGCGCCAGCAGCTTGGGAGGATCTAGCACAGATACGCAGTATTTT | CASSLGGSSTDTQYF
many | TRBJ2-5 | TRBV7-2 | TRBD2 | TGTGCCAGCAGCTTAGTACGACTAGCCTCCGGGGAGACCCAGTACTTC | CASSLVRLASGETQYF
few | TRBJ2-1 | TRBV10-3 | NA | TGTGCCATCAGCCCCTTTGGCGGGGTCGGCAATGAGCAGTTCTTC | CAISPFGGVGNEQFF
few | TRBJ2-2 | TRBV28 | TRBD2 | TGTGCCAGCAGCCCCGGGGGGGCGACAAAGGCCGCGAACACCGGGGAGCTGTTTTTT | CASSPGGATKAANTGELFF
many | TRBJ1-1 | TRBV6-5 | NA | TGTGCCAGCAGTTACCGCGGGACCGCGGGCTCTGAAGCTTTCTTT | CASSYRGTAGSEAFF
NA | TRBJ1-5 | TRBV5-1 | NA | TGCGCCAGCAGCTTAGGGACCGGACGTCAGCCCCAGCATTTT | CASSLGTGRQPQHF
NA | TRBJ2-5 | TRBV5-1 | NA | TGCGCCAGCAGCTACGGGACTGTCCAAGAGACCCAGTACTTC | CASSYGTVQETQYF
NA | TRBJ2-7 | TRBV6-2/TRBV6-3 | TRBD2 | TGTGCCAGCAGTTACTCGCTCCAGCGGGGGCAGAACGAGCAGTACTTC | CASSYSLQRGQNEQYF
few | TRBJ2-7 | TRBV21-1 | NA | TGTGCCAGCAGCAAACGCGGGACACAAGACTACGAGCAGTACTTC | CASSKRGTQDYEQYF